A selection of T cell receptor beta chains follows, all from one sample in a study of blood T cell repertoires in COVID-19. Clones were sequenced by immunoSEQ multiplex PCR, and TCRdb holds only the in-frame ones, with some missing. Of around 160,000 clones in the sample, roughly 80% were seen once. The sequenced material came from PBMCs or T cells enriched from blood (not recorded which). These TCRs come from a man aged 50 to 59 who had recovered from COVID-19. The CDR3 runs from the conserved cysteine through the conserved F or W. Fields, in order: V gene, J gene, D gene, clone size, CDR3 protein, CDR3 DNA. D genes are given only for firm matches. The size field is filled for only some rows; it gives once, few, many or a size class.

v_gene: TRBV5-1; j_gene: TRBJ2-7; d_gene: TRBD1; abundance: -; CDR3aa: CASSLTGTGKVYEQYF; CDR3nt: TGCGCCAGCAGCCTAACCGGGACAGGGAAGGTTTACGAGCAGTACTTC
v_gene: TRBV7-3; j_gene: TRBJ1-1; d_gene: -; abundance: -; CDR3aa: CASSPGFMNTEAFF; CDR3nt: TGTGCCAGCAGCCCAGGGTTCATGAACACTGAAGCTTTCTTT
v_gene: TRBV3-1/TRBV3-2; j_gene: TRBJ1-5; d_gene: -; abundance: once; CDR3aa: CASSQGRGNQPQHF; CDR3nt: TGTGCCAGCAGCCAAGGGCGCGGGAATCAGCCCCAGCATTTT
v_gene: TRBV28; j_gene: TRBJ2-5; d_gene: TRBD1; abundance: few; CDR3aa: CASTPQGASQETQYF; CDR3nt: TGTGCCAGCACCCCACAGGGGGCCAGCCAAGAGACCCAGTACTTC
v_gene: TRBV12-3/TRBV12-4; j_gene: TRBJ1-2; d_gene: -; abundance: -; CDR3aa: CASSLSADGYTF; CDR3nt: TGTGCCAGCAGTTTAAGTGCGGATGGCTACACCTTC
v_gene: TRBV11-2; j_gene: TRBJ2-1; d_gene: -; abundance: -; CDR3aa: CASSSPRLPYNEQFF; CDR3nt: TGTGCCAGCAGCTCACCCAGACTACCGTACAATGAGCAGTTCTTC
v_gene: TRBV4-2; j_gene: TRBJ2-2; d_gene: -; abundance: -; CDR3aa: CASSQETGSGNTGELFF; CDR3nt: TGTGCCAGCAGCCAAGAAACCGGGAGCGGAAACACCGGGGAGCTGTTTTTT
v_gene: TRBV7-2; j_gene: TRBJ1-4; d_gene: TRBD1; abundance: -; CDR3aa: CASSRGGQGTEKLFF; CDR3nt: TGTGCCAGCAGCCGTGGGGGACAGGGGACCGAAAAACTGTTTTTT
v_gene: TRBV24-1; j_gene: TRBJ1-2; d_gene: -; abundance: once; CDR3aa: CATSDLTREYGYTF; CDR3nt: TGTGCCACCAGTGACTTGACGAGGGAATATGGCTACACCTTC
v_gene: TRBV7-3; j_gene: TRBJ2-1; d_gene: TRBD2; abundance: once; CDR3aa: CASTAGDNNEQFF; CDR3nt: TGTGCCAGCACCGCGGGGGATAACAATGAGCAGTTCTTC
v_gene: TRBV19; j_gene: TRBJ1-6; d_gene: TRBD1; abundance: -; CDR3aa: CASSIDRADSPLHF; CDR3nt: TGTGCCAGTAGTATTGACAGGGCGGATTCACCCCTCCACTTT
v_gene: TRBV19; j_gene: TRBJ2-3; d_gene: -; abundance: -; CDR3aa: CASSFARGSDTQYF; CDR3nt: TGTGCCAGTAGTTTCGCCAGGGGCAGCGATACGCAGTATTTT
v_gene: TRBV7-8; j_gene: TRBJ2-7; d_gene: -; abundance: -; CDR3aa: CASSPNSGFYEQYF; CDR3nt: TGTGCCAGCAGCCCTAATAGCGGATTCTACGAGCAGTACTTC
v_gene: TRBV10-2; j_gene: TRBJ2-2; d_gene: -; abundance: -; CDR3aa: CASTVGNTGELFF; CDR3nt: TGCGCCAGCACGGTTGGGAACACCGGGGAGCTGTTTTTT
v_gene: TRBV27; j_gene: TRBJ2-7; d_gene: -; abundance: -; CDR3aa: CASSLGRSVDEQYF; CDR3nt: TGTGCCAGCAGTTTAGGTCGCAGCGTGGACGAGCAGTACTTC
v_gene: TRBV5-1; j_gene: TRBJ1-4; d_gene: TRBD1; abundance: -; CDR3aa: CASSEGAGSNEKLFF; CDR3nt: TGCGCCAGCAGCGAGGGGGCAGGGTCTAATGAAAAACTGTTTTTT
v_gene: TRBV4-2; j_gene: TRBJ1-1; d_gene: -; abundance: once; CDR3aa: CASSQGQPNTEAFF; CDR3nt: TGTGCCAGCAGCCAAGGACAGCCGAACACTGAAGCTTTCTTT
v_gene: TRBV28; j_gene: TRBJ2-5; d_gene: -; abundance: -; CDR3aa: CASRDSQETQYF; CDR3nt: TGTGCCAGTAGGGACTCGCAAGAGACCCAGTACTTC
v_gene: TRBV3-1/TRBV3-2; j_gene: TRBJ2-1; d_gene: TRBD2; abundance: -; CDR3aa: CASSQVFGREAYGEQFF; CDR3nt: TGTGCCAGCAGCCAAGTCTTTGGGCGGGAGGCCTACGGTGAGCAGTTCTTC
v_gene: TRBV30; j_gene: TRBJ1-5; d_gene: -; abundance: -; CDR3aa: CAWNPERNQPQHF; CDR3nt: TGTGCCTGGAACCCAGAACGCAATCAGCCCCAGCATTTT
v_gene: TRBV6-2/TRBV6-3; j_gene: TRBJ2-2; d_gene: TRBD2; abundance: -; CDR3aa: CASSRAGGDGELFF; CDR3nt: TGTGCCAGCAGCCGCGCGGGGGGCGACGGGGAGCTGTTTTTT
v_gene: TRBV5-5; j_gene: TRBJ1-5; d_gene: -; abundance: -; CDR3aa: CASKIDGAHQPQHF; CDR3nt: TGTGCCAGCAAGATTGACGGAGCCCATCAGCCCCAGCATTTT
v_gene: TRBV5-1; j_gene: TRBJ1-1; d_gene: TRBD1; abundance: -; CDR3aa: CASSLGGTGSNTEAFF; CDR3nt: TGCGCCAGCAGCTTGGGAGGGACAGGGAGCAACACTGAAGCTTTCTTT
v_gene: TRBV2; j_gene: TRBJ1-1; d_gene: TRBD1; abundance: few; CDR3aa: CASSPTGPEAFF; CDR3nt: TGTGCCAGCAGCCCGACAGGGCCTGAAGCTTTCTTT
v_gene: TRBV19; j_gene: TRBJ1-5; d_gene: -; abundance: -; CDR3aa: CASSQDSSNQPQHF; CDR3nt: TGTGCCAGTAGTCAGGACAGTAGCAATCAGCCCCAGCATTTT
v_gene: TRBV11-2; j_gene: TRBJ2-1; d_gene: TRBD2; abundance: -; CDR3aa: CASSFRSGRPSAYNEQFF; CDR3nt: TGTGCCAGCAGCTTCCGTAGCGGGAGGCCGTCGGCCTACAATGAGCAGTTCTTC
v_gene: TRBV5-1; j_gene: TRBJ2-7; d_gene: TRBD1; abundance: -; CDR3aa: CASSLGGQGSYEQYF; CDR3nt: TGCGCCAGCAGCTTAGGGGGACAGGGGTCCTACGAGCAGTACTTC
v_gene: TRBV14; j_gene: TRBJ2-7; d_gene: -; abundance: -; CDR3aa: CASSQVARVYEQYF; CDR3nt: TGTGCCAGCAGCCAAGTCGCCAGGGTGTACGAGCAGTACTTC
v_gene: TRBV25-1; j_gene: TRBJ1-5; d_gene: TRBD1; abundance: -; CDR3aa: CASSAGTGNQPQHF; CDR3nt: TGTGCCAGCAGTGCCGGGACAGGGAATCAGCCCCAGCATTTT
v_gene: TRBV2; j_gene: TRBJ2-7; d_gene: -; abundance: -; CDR3aa: CASSEKGAYEQYF; CDR3nt: TGTGCCAGCAGTGAGAAGGGAGCCTACGAGCAGTACTTC
v_gene: TRBV5-4; j_gene: TRBJ2-4; d_gene: TRBD1; abundance: -; CDR3aa: CASSLQGALAKNIQYF; CDR3nt: TGTGCCAGCAGCCTACAGGGGGCCTTAGCCAAAAACATTCAGTACTTC
v_gene: TRBV11-3; j_gene: TRBJ2-1; d_gene: TRBD2; abundance: few; CDR3aa: CASSSGGLAGGNEQFF; CDR3nt: TGTGCCAGCAGCTCGGGGGGACTAGCGGGAGGTAATGAGCAGTTCTTC
v_gene: TRBV6-1; j_gene: TRBJ2-3; d_gene: -; abundance: -; CDR3aa: CARRADSSTDTQYF; CDR3nt: TGTGCCCGCCGAGCGGACTCTTCTACAGATACGCAGTATTTT
v_gene: TRBV9; j_gene: TRBJ2-6; d_gene: TRBD1; abundance: -; CDR3aa: CASSVRRTGAGANVLTF; CDR3nt: TGTGCCAGCAGCGTTCGACGGACAGGGGCCGGGGCCAACGTCCTGACTTTC